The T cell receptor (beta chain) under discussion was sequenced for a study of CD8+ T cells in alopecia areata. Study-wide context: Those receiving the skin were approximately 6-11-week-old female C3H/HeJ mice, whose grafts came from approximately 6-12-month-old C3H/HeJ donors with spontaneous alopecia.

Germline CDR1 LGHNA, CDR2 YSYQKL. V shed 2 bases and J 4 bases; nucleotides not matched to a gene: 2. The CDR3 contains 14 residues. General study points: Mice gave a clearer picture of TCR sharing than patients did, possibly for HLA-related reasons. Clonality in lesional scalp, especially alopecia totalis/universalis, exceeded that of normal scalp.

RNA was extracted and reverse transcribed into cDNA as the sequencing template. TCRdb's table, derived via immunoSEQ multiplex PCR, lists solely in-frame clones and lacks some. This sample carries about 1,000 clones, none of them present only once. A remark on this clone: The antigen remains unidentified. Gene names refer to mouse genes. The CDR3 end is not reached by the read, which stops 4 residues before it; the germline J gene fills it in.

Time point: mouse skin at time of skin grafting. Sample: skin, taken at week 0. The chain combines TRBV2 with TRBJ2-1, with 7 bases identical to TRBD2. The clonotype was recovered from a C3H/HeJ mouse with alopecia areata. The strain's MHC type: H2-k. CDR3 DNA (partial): TGTGCCAGCAGCCAACTGGGGGTTTATGCT. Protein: CASSQLGVYA. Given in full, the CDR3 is CASSQLGVYAEQFF.